Listed below are T cell receptor beta chains from one sample, sequenced in a study of cytomegalovirus exposure and HLA in healthy donors. Produced via immunoSEQ multiplex PCR; TCRdb's table is partial and in-frame only. The sample contains 150,000 or so clones, 60% to 85% of which appear only once. Sample: PBMCs. The origin of the receptors is a man between 40 and 49 years old in good health and CMV-seropositive. Each CDR3 is given with its conserved first and last residue. Size is omitted from some rows. Given values are once, few, many or a class for expanded clones.

size	V	J	CDR3
-	TRBV7-9	TRBJ1-3	CASSPDRARGNTIYF
-	TRBV2	TRBJ2-5	CASSEARQAQYF
-	TRBV11-1	TRBJ2-3	CASSLKGQYTDTQYF
few	TRBV27	TRBJ1-4	CASSLSRFREKLFF
-	TRBV15	-	CATSRDPISGSLYEQYF
once	TRBV27	TRBJ1-1	CASSLRASLPERGDTEAFF
few	TRBV11-3	TRBJ2-1	CASSHGQGAHEQFF
-	TRBV19	TRBJ1-5	CASSIERTGFPTGPQHF
-	TRBV7-8	TRBJ1-1	CASGRGLGNTEAFF
-	TRBV9	TRBJ2-3	CASSGDRGTDTQYF
once	TRBV6-5	TRBJ1-2	CASRGLDNYGYTF
-	TRBV21-1	TRBJ1-2	CASNPCGNYGYTF
-	TRBV4-3	TRBJ2-7	CASSQDQNSYEQYF
-	TRBV4-3	TRBJ1-3	CASSQVSGVGYPGNTIYF
-	TRBV7-9	TRBJ2-3	CASSRGTPSTDTQYF
-	TRBV2	TRBJ2-3	CASREGSDAQYF
-	TRBV6-1	TRBJ1-2	CASSEGRDFYGYTF
-	TRBV7-9	TRBJ2-5	CASSSLRTMRRETPGSQYF
-	TRBV28	TRBJ2-2	CASRGTSGSSGELFF
-	TRBV5-4	TRBJ2-7	CASSSDSAYEQYF
once	TRBV28	TRBJ2-1	CASSKTGNSYNEQFF
-	TRBV4-2	TRBJ1-5	CASSQDRTRGRQPQHF
-	TRBV19	TRBJ1-1	CASTSPRDSFLPEAFF
-	TRBV25-1	TRBJ2-2	CASSGDNGELFF
-	TRBV30	TRBJ2-1	CAWSVPLSEQFF
-	TRBV2	TRBJ2-1	CASSGLAGEVYNEQFF
-	TRBV10-3	TRBJ2-3	CAISQSSGGTSTDTQYF
once	TRBV18	TRBJ2-7	CASSPYGLTSGASPYEQYF
-	TRBV28	TRBJ2-6	CASSLRGLGANVLTF
few	TRBV7-2	TRBJ2-3	CASSSGQGITDTQYF
-	TRBV6-5	TRBJ2-3	CASSAQRVTDTQYF
-	TRBV9	TRBJ2-5	CASSVGASGSGETQYF
-	TRBV9	TRBJ1-1	CASSVAGGIGTEAFF
-	TRBV9	TRBJ2-1	CASSGTSADNEQFF
-	TRBV4-1	TRBJ2-7	CASSLGSSPYEQYF
-	TRBV9	TRBJ2-2	CASSVRASGSQGGELFF
-	TRBV7-8	TRBJ2-7	CASSSLAGGFQSYEQYF
-	TRBV29-1	TRBJ1-1	CSVGSQNTEAFF
-	TRBV18	TRBJ1-1	CASSPPGTGRLNTEAFF
-	TRBV11-2	TRBJ2-4	CASSSGQVLAKNIQYF
-	TRBV10-3	TRBJ1-2	CAISGEGVYGYTF
-	TRBV18	TRBJ1-2	CASSAEQGVGGYTF
-	TRBV13	TRBJ1-1	CASSSPPAVEAFF
-	TRBV5-1	TRBJ2-5	CASSLFGGETQYF
-	TRBV27	TRBJ2-1	CASSPTQLPNNEQFF
-	TRBV18	TRBJ1-1	CASSPPQDTEAFF
-	TRBV11-2	TRBJ1-4	CASSTPKGAVTNEKLFF
-	TRBV11-2	-	CASSSQTSGRLDEQYF
-	TRBV7-9	TRBJ1-4	CASSSGTNEKLFF
once	TRBV28	TRBJ1-2	CASLDQGANGYTF
-	TRBV21-1	TRBJ1-1	CASSKRGGQGEAFF
-	TRBV19	TRBJ2-7	CASSPGTSSYEQYF